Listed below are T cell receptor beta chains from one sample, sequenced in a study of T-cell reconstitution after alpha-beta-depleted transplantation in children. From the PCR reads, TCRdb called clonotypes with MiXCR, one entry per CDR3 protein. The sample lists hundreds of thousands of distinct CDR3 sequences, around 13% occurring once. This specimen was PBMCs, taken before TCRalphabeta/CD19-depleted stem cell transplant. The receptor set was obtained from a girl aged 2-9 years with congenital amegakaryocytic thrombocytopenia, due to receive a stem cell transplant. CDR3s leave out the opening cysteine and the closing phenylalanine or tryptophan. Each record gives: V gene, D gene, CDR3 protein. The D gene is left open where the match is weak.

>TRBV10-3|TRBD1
AISEWGQGAADYEQY
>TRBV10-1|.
ASSESKADTQY
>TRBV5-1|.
ASSLEETTTTDTQY
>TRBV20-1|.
SAPTTGSRGTEAF
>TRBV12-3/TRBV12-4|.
ASSPSYANTGELF
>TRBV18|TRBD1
ASSPGQALNTGELF
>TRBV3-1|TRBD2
ASSQVVARTSGNNEQF
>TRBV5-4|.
ASSLFVSDEQF
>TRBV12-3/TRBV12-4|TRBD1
ASRNIQGASYEQY
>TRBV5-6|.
ASSPWPKVFSYNEQF
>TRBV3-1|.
ASSQVNVNTEAF
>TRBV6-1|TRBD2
ASRETRGGGEQF
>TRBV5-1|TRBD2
ASSFTDFSGAEQY